One and the same sample provided the 5 T cell receptor beta chains below, sequenced in a study of T cell changes during pregnancy in multiple sclerosis. Here immunoSEQ multiplex PCR was the method, and the copy in TCRdb shows in-frame clones only, minus some. The profile shows 85,000 to 100,000 clones, 85% to 95% of them singletons. The sequencing used peripheral blood, collected in the first trimester of pregnancy. Receptor source: a female donor with multiple sclerosis, enrolled in a pregnancy study.

The chain joins TRBV30 to TRBJ2-2, with 9 bases aligning to TRBD1. CDR3 length equals 13 residues. Germline-derived CDR1 and CDR2 are GTSNPN and SVGIG (reference sequence). The J segment lost 6 bases and the V segment lost 3 bases, leaving 2 bases of the junction unmatched. DNA for the CDR3: TGTGCCTGGAGACGACAGGGGGCCGGGGAGCTGTTTTTT. Encoded protein: CAWRRQGAGELFF.

The chain has TRBV5-6 and TRBJ2-7; D remains unclear. Germline-derived CDR1 and CDR2 are SGHDT and YYEEEE. Trimming shortened V by 1 base and J by 1 base, and 6 bases separated the two germline ends. The CDR3 extends over 13 amino acids. Here the CDR3 DNA reads TGTGCCAGCAGCTTGCCCTATTCCTACGAGCAGTACTTC. Translating gives CASSLPYSYEQYF.

The chain combines TRBV28 with TRBJ2-2; 16 nucleotides line up with TRBD2. Germline V gene lookup returns CDR1 MDHEN and CDR2 SYDVKM. Losses at the gene ends were 0 bases for V and 8 bases for J; bases not matched to a gene: 3. CDR3 size: 17 residues. DNA of the CDR3: TGTGCCAGCAGTTTATGGGGACTAGCGGGAGGGCCGGGGGAGCTGTTTTTT. Translated, it gives CASSLWGLAGGPGELFF.

The chain links TRBV6-5 to TRBJ2-7; possible D gene TRBD2, 5 bases. Germline V gene lookup returns CDR1 MNHEY and CDR2 SVGAGI. V lost 2 bases and J 5 bases, leaving 7 bases between the germline ends. This CDR3 contains 12 residues. CDR3 region: CASSYAGDEQYF. The CDR3, as DNA: TGTGCCAGCAGTTACGCCGGGGACGAGCAGTACTTC.

On this clone: A junction boundary mismatches the germline segment, possibly from a read error. This chain uses TRBV7-7 with TRBJ1-3; a possible D gene is TRBD1 (5 bases). CDR3 length: 16 amino acids. Germline values: CDR1 SSHAT, CDR2 FNYEAQ (reference sequence). CDR3 protein: CASSLAQVLSGNTIYF. Here the CDR3 DNA reads TGTGCTAGCAGCTTAGCACAGGTACTCTCTGGAAACACCATATATTTT. The whole variable domain, filled in from reference TRBV7-7 and TRBJ1-3, reads GAGVSQSPRYKVTKRGQDVTLRCDPISSHATLYWYQQALGQGPEFLTYFNYEAQPDKSGLPSDRFSAERPEGSISTLTIQRTEQRDSAMYRCASSLAQVLSGNTIYFGEGSWLTVV.